This T cell receptor beta chain appears in the sequencing data of a study of T cells in Graves' hyperthyroidism and ophthalmopathy. Overall study results and limits: Separating ophthalmopathy from stable hyperthyroidism was achieved by a 13 V-J model.

Germline assignment: CDR1 ENHRY and CDR2 SYGVKD. CDR3 length: 16 amino acids. The J segment lost 5 bases and the V segment lost 3 bases, leaving 4 bases of the junction unmatched. RNA transcripts served as the template for amplifying TCR beta CDR3 regions. The TCR CDR3 was amplified in a first-round RT-PCR using the HTBI primer set. TCRdb re-analysed the multiplex PCR reads in MiXCR, keeping a single row per CDR3 protein. The table shows about 620,000 distinct CDR3 sequences, with around 15% occurring only once. This clonotype has a count of ten or more. Its specificity is not known. On the basis of clinical symptoms, serum thyroxine and TRAb, thyroid ultrasound and orbital computed tomography, diagnoses were made. Roughly 10 ml of fresh peripheral blood supplied the PBMCs.

V usage is TRBV10-3 and J usage is TRBJ2-3; TRBD2 matches at 14 bases. The clonotype comes from a woman in her twenties or thirties with Graves' hyperthyroidism. The sample was blood. The DNA of the CDR3 is TGTGCCATCAGTGACCGACTAGCGGGAGGGGGAGATACGCAGTATTTT. Protein: CAISDRLAGGGDTQYF.